Listed here are 14 T cell receptor beta chains from one sample, sequenced in a study of Ad26.COV2.S vaccination and SARS-CoV-2 variants. The assay was immunoSEQ multiplex PCR, and TCRdb's table has in-frame clones only and misses some. The sample carries under 600,000 clones, 80% to 90% recorded once. Treatment given: some 20 received Ad26.COV2.S at low or high dose, single or two shots; several received placebo; per-sample allocation not given. Day 63 following the first vaccine or placebo injection was when the samples were taken. The starting material was peripheral blood, obtained in a trial of Ad26.COV2.S vaccine versus placebo. These receptors all stem from a person between 18 and 65 years old who received the Ad26.COV2.S COVID-19 vaccine or a placebo.

This clone has just a few counts. V is TRBV19 and J is TRBJ2-6; D gene unclear. Trimming removed 4 bases from V and 0 bases from J, with 7 bases in between. CDR3 length: 15 amino acids. The germline V gene has CDR1 LNHDA and CDR2 SQIVND (reference sequence). In nucleotides, the CDR3 is TGTGCCAGTAGTAGTTTTGACTCTGGGGCCAACGTCCTGACTTTC. This translates into CASSSFDSGANVLTF.

This sequence joins TRBV7-8 and TRBJ2-7; TRBD2 matches 9 bases. The J segment lost 4 bases and the V segment lost 1 base, leaving 5 bases of the junction unmatched. CDR1 and CDR2 from the germline V gene are SGHVS and FQNEAQ. This CDR3 is 15 amino acids long. The CDR3 sequence: CASSLGSGGRYEQYF. The CDR3 DNA sequence: TGTGCCAGCAGCTTAGGTAGCGGGGGTCGGTACGAGCAGTACTTC. Drawing the rest from reference TRBV7-8 and TRBJ2-7, the complete variable domain is GAGVSQSPRYKVAKRGQDVALRCDPISGHVSLFWYQQALGQGPEFLTYFQNEAQLDKSGLPSDRFFAERPEGSVSTLKIQRTQQEDSAVYLCASSLGSGGRYEQYFGPGTRLTVT.

The V and J genes are TRBV4-2 and TRBJ2-1, with 11 positions matching TRBD2. The V gene end was trimmed by 4 bases and the J gene end by 3 bases; junction bases not matched to a gene: 8. CDR3 length equals 17 residues. Germline V gene data show CDR1 as LGHNA and CDR2 as YNFKEQ. CDR3: CASSPYTSGRYYNEQFF. CDR3 nucleotides: TGTGCCAGCAGCCCATACACTAGCGGGAGATACTACAATGAGCAGTTCTTC.

The chain links TRBV2 to TRBJ1-2; TRBD1 is a possible D gene (5 bases). This CDR3 has 15 amino acids. Trimming pared 3 bases from V and 7 bases from J, leaving 18 bases between. Germline V gene sequence: CDR1 SNHLY, CDR2 FYNNEI. The CDR3 coding sequence is TGTGCCAGCAGTGAGACGGGGACTGGCAATCTTGGCTACACCTTC. It translates to CASSETGTGNLGYTF.

The chain couples TRBV27 to TRBJ1-5; TRBD1 matches 9 bases. V shed 6 bases and J 5 bases; nucleotides not matched to a gene: 5. From germline, CDR1 is MNHEY and CDR2 SMNVEV (reference sequence). CDR3 size: 14 residues. The CDR3 is CASSRDRAYQPQHF. The CDR3 nucleotides are TGTGCCAGCAGCCGGGACAGGGCATATCAGCCCCAGCATTTT.

This chain links TRBV28 with TRBJ2-7; 7 bases agree with TRBD1. CDR1 and CDR2 from the germline V gene are MDHEN and SYDVKM. CDR3 length: 14 amino acids. J gave up 3 bases and V 5 bases, and 7 bases lay outside the gene matches. Here the CDR3 reads CASSLDRVIYEQYF. CDR3 in DNA: TGTGCCAGCAGTCTCGACAGGGTAATCTACGAGCAGTACTTC.

The chain has TRBV2 and TRBJ2-3; D unclear. The CDR3 sequence is 12 residues long. V lost 4 bases and J 2 bases, leaving 4 bases between the germline ends. Per germline, CDR1 SNHLY and CDR2 FYNNEI. CDR3 in DNA: TGTGCCAGCAGTGTGGTCACAGATACGCAGTATTTT. As protein: CASSVVTDTQYF.

This clone has a single count. The rearrangement joins TRBV6-5 to TRBJ1-2, with a possible D match to TRBD1 (5 bases). The V end lost 5 bases, the J end lost 6 bases, and 13 bases lay between the germline ends. In germline, CDR1 is MNHEY, CDR2 SVGAGI. The CDR3 spans 13 residues. The CDR3 coding sequence is TGTGCCAGCAGTAGACAGAAGAGGGATGGCTACACCTTC. This codes for CASSRQKRDGYTF.

This clone came up once. The V gene is TRBV7-8, the J gene TRBJ1-1; no definite D call. CDR1 and CDR2 (germline): SGHVS, FQNEAQ. The CDR3 consists of 13 residues. V was cut by 3 bases and J by 6 bases, with 11 bases left in between. CDR3: CASSLSGGPEAFF. CDR3 in DNA: TGTGCCAGCAGCTTGTCAGGCGGACCTGAAGCTTTCTTT.

The chain carries TRBV29-1 and TRBJ2-3; D is unresolved. The germline V gene encodes CDR1 SQVTM and CDR2 ANQGSEA. V lost 2 bases and J lost 2, with 14 bases in between. The CDR3 is 15 amino acids. CDR3 residues: CSVESPLFTTDTQYF. CDR3 bases: TGCAGCGTTGAATCCCCTCTCTTCACCACAGATACGCAGTATTTT.

The rearrangement joins TRBV29-1 to TRBJ2-2, with TRBD2 matching 7 bases. Germline CDR1 reads SQVTM; CDR2 reads ANQGSEA. The CDR3 has 15 residues. Losses at the gene ends were 0 bases for V and 4 bases for J; bases not matched to a gene: 5. CDR3 in amino acids: CSVEESSGLTGELFF. In DNA form, the CDR3 reads TGCAGCGTTGAAGAGTCTAGCGGACTCACCGGGGAGCTGTTTTTT.

The chain couples TRBV6-5 to TRBJ2-5; 11 bases fit TRBD2. Trimming took 5 bases from V and 4 from J; bases not matched to a gene: 3. The CDR3 extends over 14 amino acids. CDR1 and CDR2 (germline): MNHEY, SVGAGI. In DNA form, the CDR3 reads TGTGCCAGCAGTCCCGGGACTAGCGGAGAGACCCAGTACTTC. It specifies CASSPGTSGETQYF.

This clone has only one observation. The J gene is TRBJ2-5, the V gene TRBV7-2, with D possibly TRBD1 on 6 matching bases. Trimming took 1 base from V and 4 from J, leaving 10 bases between them. This CDR3 contains 14 residues. Germline V gives CDR1 SGHTA, CDR2 FQGNSA. The CDR3 DNA is TGTGCCAGCAGCTTAGGGGGGCAGGCAGAGACCCAGTACTTC. Residues: CASSLGGQAETQYF.

The rearrangement uses TRBV14 and TRBJ1-1; no reliable D call. The germline V gene has CDR1 SGHDN and CDR2 FVKESK. There are 13 residues in the CDR3. Between the trimmed V and J ends, which lost 4 bases and 0 bases, there was a span of 6 bases. CDR3 amino acids: CASSPQLNTEAFF. In nucleotides, the CDR3 is TGTGCCAGCAGCCCCCAGTTGAACACTGAAGCTTTCTTT.